What follows are 11 T cell receptor beta chains derived from one specimen sequenced in a study of tumor-infiltrating lymphocytes in primary liver carcinoma. Without any cell sorting, roughly 17-31 mg of bulk tissue yielded co-extracted RNA and DNA. A constant-region primer primed TCR beta cDNA synthesis from roughly 520 ng of total RNA. Investigators got TCR beta libraries out of three nested multiplex PCR rounds, done with slightly modified ARM-PCR. Use of TRBV1-TRBV30 forward primers with a C-beta reverse primer characterized the first two PCR rounds, which lasted about 11 cycles each. Using its own MiXCR run on the multiplex PCR reads, TCRdb lists one record per CDR3 protein. The sample lists approximately 79,000 distinct CDR3 sequences; more than 60% were seen once. Sequencing used liver tumor tissue from sampling region 4. Subset of the sample: tumor region T4, right-lateral pole. These receptor sequences come from a man aged 35-49 years with primary liver carcinoma and hepatitis B virus infection.

This clonotype was seen at least ten times. The gene calls are TRBV6-4 and TRBJ2-3; 8 bases match TRBD2. CDR3 length equals 16 residues. J was trimmed by 2 bases and V by 1 base; bases with no gene match: 5. Germline V gene lookup returns CDR1 MRHNA and CDR2 SNTAGT. The DNA for the CDR3 is TGTGCCAGCAGTGACTTGGCGGGAGGCACCACAGATACGCAGTATTTT. As protein: CASSDLAGGTTDTQYF.

By sample fraction, this clonotype is medium-sized. The V call is TRBV6-5, the J call TRBJ1-6; unclear D gene. CDR1 is MNHEY and CDR2 is SVGAGI in the germline V gene. V lost 6 bases to trimming and J lost 4 bases, with 7 bases between them. CDR3 length equals 13 residues. The CDR3 reads CASRAWYNSPLHF. CDR3 DNA sequence: TGTGCCAGCAGGGCTTGGTATAATTCACCCCTCCACTTT.

Worth noting for this clonotype: The CDR3 does not end in the conserved phenylalanine or tryptophan, so this is likely a read error. The DNA is omitted, as the CDR3 cannot be located on it reliably, and the CDR3 follows TCRdb's listing. The gene calls are TRBV29-1 and TRBJ2-1; the table's D call, TRBD1, has no DNA check behind it. The germline V gene encodes CDR1 SQVTM and CDR2 ANQGSEA. 14 amino acids form the CDR3, both terminal residues included. The CDR3 here is CSAVSGTGTNEQLC.

This sequence joins TRBV5-6 and TRBJ2-7; D is uncertain. The germline V gene encodes CDR1 SGHDT and CDR2 YYEEEE. The CDR3 sequence is 13 residues long. Trimming cost V 3 bases and J 4 bases, with 11 bases left between them. The CDR3 loop is CASSSDIEYEQYF. For the CDR3, the DNA is TGTGCCAGCAGCTCGGATATTGAGTACGAGCAGTACTTC. Supplemented by reference TRBV5-6 and TRBJ2-7, the full variable domain reads DAGVTQSPTHLIKTRGQQVTLRCSPKSGHDTVSWYQQALGQGPQFIFQYYEEEERQRGNFPDRFSGHQFPNYSSELNVNALLLGDSALYLCASSSDIEYEQYFGPGTRLTVT.

This clonotype was observed many times. The chain employs TRBV6-5 and TRBJ1-5; no definite D call. Germline V gene sequence: CDR1 MNHEY, CDR2 SVGAGI. Deletions cut 2 bases from V and 7 bases from J, with 9 bases between. This CDR3 is built from 13 residues. The CDR3 sequence is CASSYRLKQPQHF. Here the CDR3 DNA reads TGTGCCAGCAGTTACAGGTTAAAGCAGCCCCAGCATTTT.

For this clonotype: The junction shows a germline mismatch at one end, possibly a read error. V is TRBV12-5 and J is TRBJ2-3, with TRBD2 identical over 8 bases. The V gene's germline CDR1 is LGHNT and CDR2 FRNRAP. The CDR3 extends over 15 amino acids. The CDR3: CTSGRGGGSTDTQYF. CDR3 bases: TGTACTAGTGGTCGGGGGGGAGGTAGCACAGATACGCAGTATTTT.

This clonotype was observed a handful of times. The CDR3: CASRPGGASNQPQHF. The CDR3 nucleotides read TGTGCCAGCAGGCCCGGGGGAGCTAGCAATCAGCCCCAGCATTTT. V gene TRBV28 combines with J gene TRBJ1-5; possibly TRBD1 for D (5 bases). The V and J ends lost 6 bases and 0 bases respectively, with 12 bases between them. The CDR3 length is 15 residues. CDR1 is MDHEN, CDR2 SYDVKM, per germline. The full variable domain, in which reference TRBV28 and TRBJ1-5 provide the parts outside the CDR3, is DVKVTQSSRYLVKRTGEKVFLECVQDMDHENMFWYRQDPGLGLRLIYFSYDVKMKEKGDIPEGYSVSREKKERFSLILESASTNQTSMYLCASRPGGASNQPQHFGDGTRLSIL.

Details on this clonotype: Relative to the germline gene, one junction end is altered; a read error may explain this. This chain connects TRBV12-3 or TRBV12-4 to TRBJ2-1; no reliable D call. This CDR3 has 14 amino acids. Here the CDR3 reads CASILPDHYNEQFF. The DNA for the CDR3 is TGTGCCAGCATTTTACCCGATCACTACAATGAGCAGTTCTTC.

Regarding this clonotype: A junction end diverges from the germline sequence, so it may reflect a read error. V and J are TRBV7-9 and TRBJ2-7; D is unclear. Germline-derived CDR1 and CDR2 are SEHNR and FQNEAQ (reference sequence). The CDR3 loop spans 13 amino acids. The DNA for the CDR3 is TGTACCAGCAGCCTGTCTAGCTCCTACGAGCAGTACTTC. Residues: CTSSLSSSYEQYF.

A note on this clonotype: The junction and the germline gene differ at one end; a read error may be behind it. This chain links TRBV4-1 with TRBJ1-2; tentatively, D is TRBD1 (6 bases). Per germline, CDR1 MGHRA and CDR2 YSYEKL. The CDR3 is made up of 16 amino acids. Here the CDR3 reads CASSPRTAGGFRGYTF. The CDR3, as DNA: TGCGCCAGCAGCCCACGGACAGCGGGTGGTTTTAGAGGCTACACGTTC.

Concerning this clonotype itself: Just one base apart from a much larger clone, this may be a read error. The chain combines TRBV6-1 with TRBJ2-1; D is unclear. The CDR3 is 11 residues long. The germline CDR1 and CDR2 sequences are MNHNS and SASEGT. As DNA, the CDR3 is TGTGCCGGCAGTGAACAGAATGAGCAGTTCTTC. Its protein product is CAGSEQNEQFF.